These T cell receptor beta chains were read from a single sample in a study of blood T cell repertoires in COVID-19. Here immunoSEQ multiplex PCR was the method, and the copy in TCRdb shows in-frame clones only, minus some. The repertoire holds 150,000 to 190,000 clones, around 84% seen once, with nearly 10% in the top ten. The sequencing sample was made of peripheral blood. These receptors all stem from a woman in her forties or fifties with acute or convalescent COVID-19. Each CDR3 is given with its conserved first and last residue. D genes are given only for firm matches. The size of a clone is reported for some rows only, either as once, few or many, or as a class for expanded clones.

V gene	J gene	D gene	clone size	CDR3 protein	CDR3 DNA
TRBV7-6	TRBJ2-3	TRBD1	-	CASSKPGQGERTHYF	TGTGCCAGCAGCAAACCGGGACAGGGAGAACGTACGCATTATTTT
TRBV4-2	TRBJ1-6	-	many	CASSQEWGGLNSPLHF	TGTGCCAGCAGCCAAGAGTGGGGGGGCTTGAATTCACCCCTCCACTTT
TRBV11-2	TRBJ2-7	-	-	CASSGGTGKGYEQYF	TGTGCCAGCAGCGGGGGGACTGGGAAAGGCTACGAGCAGTACTTC
TRBV7-2	TRBJ2-7	-	-	CASSPPSYEQYF	TGTGCCAGCAGCCCTCCTAGCTACGAGCAGTACTTC
TRBV4-2	TRBJ1-2	TRBD1	once	CASSQDDRPWTGSNYGYTF	TGTGCCAGCAGCCAAGACGATCGACCCTGGACAGGCTCTAACTATGGCTACACCTTC
TRBV18	TRBJ1-1	TRBD1	-	CANRQGADTEAFF	TGTGCCAACCGACAGGGGGCGGACACTGAAGCTTTCTTT
TRBV2	TRBJ2-3	TRBD2	-	CARDGARGVGTDTQYF	TGTGCCAGAGATGGTGCACGGGGGGTCGGAACAGATACGCAGTATTTT
TRBV2	TRBJ2-3	-	-	CASSSDLTGGRDTQYF	TGTGCCAGCAGCTCCGACCTGACAGGTGGCAGAGATACGCAGTATTTT
TRBV7-2	TRBJ1-1	-	once	CASMLQSNTEAFF	TGTGCCAGCATGTTACAGTCGAACACTGAAGCTTTCTTT
TRBV10-2	TRBJ1-2	TRBD1	-	CASQRDSNNYGYTF	TGCGCCAGCCAAAGGGACAGTAATAACTATGGCTACACCTTC
TRBV29-1	TRBJ2-1	TRBD2	once	CSVDFTLTSGRYNEQFF	TGCAGCGTTGACTTTACTCTAACTAGCGGGAGATACAATGAGCAGTTCTTC
TRBV27	TRBJ1-2	-	-	CASSYERSYGYTF	TGTGCCAGCAGTTATGAACGGAGCTATGGCTACACCTTC
TRBV6-5	TRBJ2-2	-	-	CASSFLSVNTGELFF	TGTGCCAGCAGCTTCCTCTCGGTGAACACCGGGGAGCTGTTTTTT
TRBV11-2	TRBJ2-1	-	-	CASSSNHNEQFF	TGTGCCAGCAGCTCCAATCACAATGAGCAGTTCTTC
TRBV7-2	TRBJ2-1	TRBD2	once	CASSLALAGDEQFF	TGTGCCAGCAGCTTAGCGCTCGCGGGAGATGAGCAGTTCTTC
TRBV5-1	TRBJ1-2	-	-	CASSLDTSANYGYTF	TGCGCCAGCAGCTTGGATACATCAGCTAACTATGGCTACACCTTC
TRBV3-1/TRBV3-2	TRBJ1-6	-	-	CASSQDPLERGSNSPLHF	TGTGCCAGCAGCCAAGATCCCCTTGAGAGGGGGTCCAATTCACCCCTCCACTTT
TRBV2	TRBJ2-7	-	-	CASSETQVAYEQYF	TGTGCCAGCAGTGAAACACAGGTTGCCTACGAGCAGTACTTC
TRBV6-1	TRBJ1-4	-	-	CASSEALTVNEKLFF	TGTGCCAGCAGTGAAGCGTTGACAGTGAATGAAAAACTGTTTTTT
TRBV30	TRBJ1-1	-	-	CAWSRQGVTEAFF	TGTGCCTGGAGTCGCCAAGGGGTCACTGAAGCTTTCTTT
TRBV7-6	TRBJ1-3	TRBD1	-	CASSNPLTGSGNTIYF	TGTGCCAGCAGCAATCCCTTGACAGGGTCTGGAAACACCATATATTTT
TRBV3-1/TRBV3-2	TRBJ2-1	TRBD2	-	CASPSTSGSEHNEQFF	TGTGCCAGCCCATCTACTAGCGGGAGCGAACACAATGAGCAGTTCTTC
TRBV24-1	TRBJ2-3	TRBD2	-	CATSARGGDTQYF	TGTGCCACCAGTGCGCGGGGGGGAGATACGCAGTATTTT
TRBV5-4	TRBJ1-2	-	-	CASSLPAVRDGYTF	TGTGCCAGCAGCTTGCCGGCAGTGAGGGATGGCTACACCTTC
TRBV29-1	TRBJ1-4	-	-	CSVGTVGNEKLFF	TGCAGCGTTGGGACAGTGGGAAATGAAAAACTGTTTTTT
TRBV5-6	TRBJ2-7	TRBD1	-	CASSGQGRGRGEQYF	TGTGCCAGCAGCGGACAGGGAAGGGGTAGAGGCGAGCAGTACTTC
TRBV29-1	TRBJ2-1	TRBD2	-	CSVNRGRDGEQFF	TGCAGCGTTAATCGCGGGAGGGATGGGGAGCAGTTCTTC
TRBV6-1	TRBJ2-5	-	-	CASSEGTAETQYF	TGTGCCAGCAGTGAAGGGACAGCAGAGACCCAGTACTTC
TRBV19	TRBJ1-3	-	-	CASSPRVIVRSGNTIYF	TGTGCCAGTAGTCCACGGGTAATAGTCCGCTCTGGAAACACCATATATTTT
TRBV6-6	TRBJ2-5	TRBD2	once	CASSAGTRKETQYF	TGTGCCAGCAGTGCCGGGACTAGAAAAGAGACCCAGTACTTC